These 17 T cell receptor beta chains share one sample of origin, sequenced in a study of graft-versus-host responses after intestinal transplantation. Profiling relied on immunoSEQ multiplex PCR, and the TCRdb table lists in-frame clones only, not all of them. The sample holds 45,000 to 60,000 clones, 92% seen once. Their recognized antigens are unknown. Sequencing used unstimulated CD4+ T cells sorted from spleen or lymph node cells, obtained before transplant. The receptor set was obtained from a human donor who was the organ donor for an intestinal transplant.

The chain uses TRBV7-2 and TRBJ2-7; 13 nucleotides agree with TRBD2. The CDR3 extends over 16 amino acids. J lost 3 bases, V lost 1 base, and 3 bases had no gene match. Germline CDR1 and CDR2: SGHTA and FQGNSA. The chain's CDR3 is CASSLVRTSGSYEQYF. The CDR3 nucleotides are TGTGCCAGCAGCTTAGTCCGGACTAGCGGGAGCTACGAGCAGTACTTC.

The V gene is TRBV7-6, the J gene TRBJ2-3; 9 bases fit TRBD2. From germline, CDR1 is SGHVS and CDR2 FNYEAQ. The CDR3 spans 16 residues. V shed 2 bases, J shed 3 bases, and the junction held 6 bases outside the gene matches. The CDR3 protein is CASSLRRSGRTDTQYF. The CDR3 coding sequence is TGTGCCAGCAGCTTACGGAGGAGCGGGAGGACAGATACGCAGTATTTT.

This rearrangement joins TRBV9 to TRBJ2-3, with 9 bases lining up with TRBD1. CDR3 size: 14 residues. Unmatched junction bases numbered 3, after V lost 4 bases and J lost 3 bases. CDR1 and CDR2 from the germline V gene are SGDLS and YYNGEE. As DNA, the CDR3 is TGTGCCAGCAGCACGGACAGGGGAACAGATACGCAGTATTTT. Translated, it gives CASSTDRGTDTQYF.

V and J are TRBV7-2 and TRBJ1-3; perhaps TRBD1 as D (5 bases). V lost 2 bases, J lost 0 bases, and 8 bases lay in between. Germline CDR1 SGHTA, CDR2 FQGNSA. There are 15 residues in the CDR3. DNA of the CDR3: TGTGCCAGCAGCTTATCAGGGATCTCTGGAAACACCATATATTTT. Translated, it gives CASSLSGISGNTIYF.

The rearrangement uses TRBV7-2 and TRBJ2-3; 10 bases are a match to TRBD2. CDR1 is SGHTA, CDR2 FQGNSA, per germline. This CDR3 has 14 amino acids. V was clipped by 5 bases and J by 5 bases; unmatched bases: 4. CDR3 DNA: TGTGCCAGCAGCCTGGCTAGCGGGGGAGATACGCAGTATTTT. It translates to CASSLASGGDTQYF.

The chain is built from TRBV5-1 and TRBJ2-7; the match to TRBD1 covers 7 bases. This CDR3 region has 15 residues. CDR1 is SGHRS, CDR2 YFSETQ, per germline. The V gene end was trimmed by 3 bases and the J gene end by 3 bases; junction bases not matched to a gene: 9. The CDR3 DNA is TGCGCCAGCAGCTCCCAACAGGGGACATTCTACGAGCAGTACTTC. This encodes CASSSQQGTFYEQYF.

For the CDR3, the DNA is TGCGCCAGCAGCCAAGATGGTGGACAGGGGAACTATGGCTACACCTTC. It translates to CASSQDGGQGNYGYTF. The V and J genes are TRBV4-3 and TRBJ1-2; TRBD1 aligns across 9 bases. This CDR3 has 16 amino acids. With V trimmed by 0 bases and J by 2 bases, 4 bases remained unmatched. Germline V gene data show CDR1 as LGHNA and CDR2 as YSLEER.

This sequence joins TRBV7-2 and TRBJ2-5, with a weak D call TRBD1 (6 bases). This CDR3 has 14 amino acids. Per germline, CDR1 SGHTA and CDR2 FQGNSA. Trimming removed 6 bases from V and 5 bases from J, with 16 bases in between. DNA for the CDR3: TGTGCCAGCAGTACAGAGGGGGTTGGGGAGACCCAGTACTTC. Translated, it gives CASSTEGVGETQYF.

V is TRBV19 and J is TRBJ1-4; D remains unclear. Germline V gene sequence: CDR1 LNHDA, CDR2 SQIVND (reference sequence). The CDR3 loop spans 14 amino acids. Trimming took 3 bases from V and 5 from J, leaving 10 bases between them. This chain's CDR3 is CASSIGTLNEKLFF. The CDR3 bases are TGTGCCAGTAGTATCGGAACACTGAATGAAAAACTGTTTTTT.

V is TRBV7-2 and J is TRBJ2-3; no reliable D call. CDR1 and CDR2 from the germline V gene are SGHTA and FQGNSA. The length of the CDR3 is 12 residues. V was pared by 2 bases and J by 4 bases, with 4 bases between. CDR3 amino acids: CASSLRPDTQYF. DNA for the CDR3: TGTGCCAGCAGCTTACGCCCAGATACGCAGTATTTT.

This clone was recorded only once. The J gene is TRBJ2-5, the V gene TRBV6-6, with D tentatively TRBD1 (6 bases). Deletions cut 5 bases from V and 2 bases from J, with 15 bases between. Germline CDR1 is MNHNY and CDR2 is SVGAGI (reference sequence). The CDR3 length is 15 residues. The CDR3 coding sequence is TGTGCCAGCAGTAACACAGGGATGGCTCAAGAGACCCAGTACTTC. Translating gives CASSNTGMAQETQYF.

This rearrangement joins TRBV18 to TRBJ2-2; either TRBD1 or TRBD2 may supply D (7 bases each). Germline V gene sequence: CDR1 KGHSH, CDR2 LQKENI. The CDR3 runs to 16 residues. V was clipped by 1 base and J by 4 bases, with 13 bases between them. The CDR3 reads CASSPREGAVTGELFF. The CDR3, as DNA: TGTGCCAGCTCACCACGGGAGGGGGCCGTCACCGGGGAGCTGTTTTTT. Filled out from reference TRBV18 and TRBJ2-2, the complete variable domain reads NAGVMQNPRHLVRRRGQEARLRCSPMKGHSHVYWYRQLPEEGLKFMVYLQKENIIDESGMPKERFSAEFPKEGPSILRIQQVVRGDSAAYFCASSPREGAVTGELFFGEGSRLTVL.

In DNA form, the CDR3 reads TGTGCCAGCGTGAGGGTCGGCTATGGCTACACCTTC. It translates to CASVRVGYGYTF. This chain joins TRBV6-1 and TRBJ1-2; D unresolved. The germline V gene encodes CDR1 MNHNS and CDR2 SASEGT. The CDR3 consists of 12 residues. V dropped 8 bases and J dropped 4 bases, with 11 bases sitting between them.

The rearrangement uses TRBV30 and TRBJ2-1, with D possibly TRBD1 on 6 matching bases. V lost 2 bases and J lost 7, with 18 bases in between. CDR1 and CDR2 (germline): GTSNPN, SVGIG (reference sequence). The CDR3 consists of 15 residues. The CDR3, as DNA: TGTGCCTGGAGTCCCTACTCCGGGACAAGGAATGAGCAGTTCTTC. As protein: CAWSPYSGTRNEQFF.

The V gene is TRBV6-6, the J gene TRBJ2-3, with a weak D call TRBD2 (5 bases). The germline gives CDR1 MNHNY, CDR2 SVGAGI (reference sequence). Trimming shortened V by 2 bases and J by 9 bases, and 12 bases separated the two germline ends. CDR3 size: 13 residues. CDR3 amino acids: CASSYMRDETQYF. The CDR3 coding sequence is TGTGCCAGCAGTTACATGAGGGATGAAACGCAGTATTTT.

The chain has TRBV5-1 and TRBJ1-2; tentatively, D is TRBD1 (5 bases). Between the trimmed V and J ends, which lost 4 bases and 6 bases, there was a span of 19 bases. The CDR3 spans 15 residues. Germline V gene data show CDR1 as SGHRS and CDR2 as YFSETQ. CDR3 DNA sequence: TGCGCCAGCAGCAGCACCGGGACTTTCTCAGATGGCTACACCTTC. Translation: CASSSTGTFSDGYTF.

The chain combines TRBV6-1 with TRBJ2-3, with D perhaps TRBD1 (6 bases). The CDR3 has 12 amino acids. Germline lookup yields CDR1 MNHNS and CDR2 SASEGT. The germline V and J ends were trimmed by 6 bases and 3 bases, with 7 bases remaining between them. The CDR3 DNA is TGTGCCAGCAGAGACAGGACAGATACGCAGTATTTT. Its translation is CASRDRTDTQYF.